This T cell receptor (beta chain) was obtained from a study of shared clonotypes between healthy human individuals. When replicate PCRs were run on sorted subsets, they used about 200 ng DNA, some 30,000 T cell genomes. Clones were sequenced by immunoSEQ multiplex PCR, and TCRdb holds only the in-frame ones, with some missing. The sample records fewer than 800,000 clones, roughly 94% being singletons. Study-wide results and limits: Only blood samples were collected, and tissue repertoires likely differ. Researchers found naive subsets generally carried larger estimated richness than memory subsets.

This clone has a single count. Its specificity is not known. CD8 cells classed as naive were CD45RO-negative and positively selected for CCR7, excluding terminally differentiated effector memory CD45RA+ cells. Adult Caucasians living in Nashville, Tennessee made up all of the donors. CDR1 and CDR2 (germline): LNHNV, YYDKDF (reference sequence). The CDR3 totals 15 residues. Trimming left V 1 base short and J 4 bases short, with 10 bases between. The sample was naive CD8+ T cells sorted from blood. V gene TRBV15 combines with J gene TRBJ1-4; D unclear. The sequence came from a man under 40 in good health. CDR3 protein: CATSRGRQVNEKLFF. DNA for the CDR3: TGTGCCACCAGCAGAGGCCGCCAGGTTAATGAAAAACTGTTTTTT.